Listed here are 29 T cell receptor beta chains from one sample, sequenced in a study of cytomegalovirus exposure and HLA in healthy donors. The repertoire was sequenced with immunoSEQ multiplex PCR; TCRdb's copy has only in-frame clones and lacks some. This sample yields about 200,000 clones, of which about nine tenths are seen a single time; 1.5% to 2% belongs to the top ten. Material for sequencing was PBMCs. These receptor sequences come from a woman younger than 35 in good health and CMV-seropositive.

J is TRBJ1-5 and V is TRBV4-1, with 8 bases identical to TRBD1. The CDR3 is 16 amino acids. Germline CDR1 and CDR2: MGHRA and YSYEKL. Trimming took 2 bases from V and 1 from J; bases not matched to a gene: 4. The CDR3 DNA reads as TGCGCCAGCAGCCAATACAGGGGGAACAGCAATCAGCCCCAGCATTTT. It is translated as CASSQYRGNSNQPQHF.

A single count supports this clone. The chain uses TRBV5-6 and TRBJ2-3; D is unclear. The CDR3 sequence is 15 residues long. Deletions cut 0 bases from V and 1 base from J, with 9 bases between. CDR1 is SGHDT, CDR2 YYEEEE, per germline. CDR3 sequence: CASSLVDRGTDTQYF. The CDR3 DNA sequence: TGTGCCAGCAGCTTGGTAGATCGGGGCACAGATACGCAGTATTTT.

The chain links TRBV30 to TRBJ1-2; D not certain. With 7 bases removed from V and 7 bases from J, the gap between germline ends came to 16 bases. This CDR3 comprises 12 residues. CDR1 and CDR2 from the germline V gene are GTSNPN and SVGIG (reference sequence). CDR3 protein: CALFPGYGGYTF. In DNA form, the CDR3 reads TGTGCCTTATTTCCGGGGTACGGTGGCTACACCTTC.

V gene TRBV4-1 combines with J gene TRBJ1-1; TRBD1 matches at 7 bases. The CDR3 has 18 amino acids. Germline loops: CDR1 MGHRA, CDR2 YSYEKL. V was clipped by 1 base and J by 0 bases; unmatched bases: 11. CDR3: CASSQGAGGRFMNTEAFF. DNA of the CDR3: TGCGCCAGCAGCCAAGGTGCAGGGGGACGATTTATGAACACTGAAGCTTTCTTT.

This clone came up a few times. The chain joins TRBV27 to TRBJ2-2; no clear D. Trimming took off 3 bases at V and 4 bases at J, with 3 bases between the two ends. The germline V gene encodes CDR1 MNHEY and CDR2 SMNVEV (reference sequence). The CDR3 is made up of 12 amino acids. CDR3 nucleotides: TGTGCCAGCAGTTTCGGCACCGGGGAGCTGTTTTTT. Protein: CASSFGTGELFF.

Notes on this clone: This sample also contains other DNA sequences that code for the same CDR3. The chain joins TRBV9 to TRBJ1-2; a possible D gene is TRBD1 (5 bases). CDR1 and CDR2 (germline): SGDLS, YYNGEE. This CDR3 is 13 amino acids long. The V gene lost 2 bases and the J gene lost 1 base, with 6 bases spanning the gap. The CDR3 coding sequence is TGTGCCAGCAGCGTTGACAGTAACTATGGCTACACCTTC. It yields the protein CASSVDSNYGYTF.

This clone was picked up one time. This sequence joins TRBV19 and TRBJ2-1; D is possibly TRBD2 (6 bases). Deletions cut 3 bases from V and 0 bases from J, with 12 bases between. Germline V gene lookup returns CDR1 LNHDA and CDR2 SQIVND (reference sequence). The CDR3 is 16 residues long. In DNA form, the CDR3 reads TGTGCCAGTAGTATTAAGTCCGGGAGCTCCTACAATGAGCAGTTCTTC. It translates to CASSIKSGSSYNEQFF.

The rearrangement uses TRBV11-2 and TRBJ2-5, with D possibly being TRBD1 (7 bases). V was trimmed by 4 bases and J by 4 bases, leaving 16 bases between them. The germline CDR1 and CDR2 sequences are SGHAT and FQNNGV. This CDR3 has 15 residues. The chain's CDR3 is CASSSLQGRRETQYF. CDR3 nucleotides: TGTGCCAGCAGCTCCTTACAGGGGAGGAGAGAGACCCAGTACTTC.

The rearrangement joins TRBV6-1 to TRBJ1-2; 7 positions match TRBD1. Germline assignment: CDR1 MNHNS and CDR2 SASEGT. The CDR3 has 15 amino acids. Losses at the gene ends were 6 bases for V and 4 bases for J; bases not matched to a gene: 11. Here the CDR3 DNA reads TGTGCCAGCAGAGCGCAGGGGGAAAGGGGCTATGGCTACACCTTC. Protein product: CASRAQGERGYGYTF.

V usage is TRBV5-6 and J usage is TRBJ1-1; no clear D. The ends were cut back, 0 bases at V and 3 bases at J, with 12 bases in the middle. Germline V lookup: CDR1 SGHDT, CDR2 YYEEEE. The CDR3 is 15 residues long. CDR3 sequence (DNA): TGTGCCAGCAGCTTGGGAATTGCGGGGTACACTGAAGCTTTCTTT. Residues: CASSLGIAGYTEAFF.

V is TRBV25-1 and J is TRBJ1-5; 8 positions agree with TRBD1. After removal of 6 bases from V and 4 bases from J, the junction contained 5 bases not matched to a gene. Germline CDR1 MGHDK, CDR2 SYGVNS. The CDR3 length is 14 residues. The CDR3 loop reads CASSATGENQPQHF. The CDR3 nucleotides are TGTGCCAGCAGCGCGACAGGGGAAAATCAGCCCCAGCATTTT.

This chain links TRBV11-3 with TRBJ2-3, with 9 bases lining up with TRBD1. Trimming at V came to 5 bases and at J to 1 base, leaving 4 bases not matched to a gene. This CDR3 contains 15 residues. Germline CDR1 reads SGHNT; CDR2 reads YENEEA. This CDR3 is CASSDRTGGTDTQYF. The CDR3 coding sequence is TGTGCCAGCAGCGACCGGACAGGGGGCACAGATACGCAGTATTTT.

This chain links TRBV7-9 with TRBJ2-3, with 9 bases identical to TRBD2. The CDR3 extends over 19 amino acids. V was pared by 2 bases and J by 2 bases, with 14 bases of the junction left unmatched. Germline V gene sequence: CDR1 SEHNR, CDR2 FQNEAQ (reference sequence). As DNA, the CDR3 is TGTGCCAGCAGCTTAATACCACCGACTAGCGGATTAGACACAGATACGCAGTATTTT. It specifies CASSLIPPTSGLDTDTQYF.

The CDR3 region is CATSPGLSYEQYF. The CDR3 region has the DNA TGTGCCACCTCACCGGGACTATCCTACGAGCAGTACTTC. The J gene is TRBJ2-7, the V gene TRBV27; 7 positions match TRBD2. V lost 10 bases, J lost 1 base, and 7 bases stayed unmatched. Germline loops: CDR1 MNHEY, CDR2 SMNVEV (reference sequence). The CDR3 is made up of 13 amino acids.

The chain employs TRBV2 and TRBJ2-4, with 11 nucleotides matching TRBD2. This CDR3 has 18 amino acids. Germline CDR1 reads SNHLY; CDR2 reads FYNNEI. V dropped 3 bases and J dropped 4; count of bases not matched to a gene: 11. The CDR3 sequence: CASSERFGSGRGKNIQYF. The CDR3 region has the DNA TGTGCCAGCAGTGAGAGGTTCGGTAGCGGGAGGGGAAAAAACATTCAGTACTTC.

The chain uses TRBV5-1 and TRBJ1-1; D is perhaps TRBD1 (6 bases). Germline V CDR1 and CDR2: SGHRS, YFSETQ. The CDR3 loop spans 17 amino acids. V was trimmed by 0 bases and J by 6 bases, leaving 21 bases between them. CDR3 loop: CASSLGPAGARSAEAFF. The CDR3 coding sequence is TGCGCCAGCAGCTTGGGGCCTGCGGGGGCACGGAGCGCTGAAGCTTTCTTT.

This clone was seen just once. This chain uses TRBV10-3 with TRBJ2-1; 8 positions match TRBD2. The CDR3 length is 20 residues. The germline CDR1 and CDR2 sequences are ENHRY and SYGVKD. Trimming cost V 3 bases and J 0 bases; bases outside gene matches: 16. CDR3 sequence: CAISDSRILAESFSYNEQFF. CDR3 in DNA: TGTGCCATCAGTGACTCGAGAATACTAGCGGAGTCCTTCTCCTACAATGAGCAGTTCTTC.

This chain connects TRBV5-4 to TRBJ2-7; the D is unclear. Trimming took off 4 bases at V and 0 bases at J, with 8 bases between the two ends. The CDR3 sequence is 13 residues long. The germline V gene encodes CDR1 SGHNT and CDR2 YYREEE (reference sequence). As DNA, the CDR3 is TGTGCCAGCAGCCATGACAACTCCTACGAGCAGTACTTC. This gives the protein CASSHDNSYEQYF.

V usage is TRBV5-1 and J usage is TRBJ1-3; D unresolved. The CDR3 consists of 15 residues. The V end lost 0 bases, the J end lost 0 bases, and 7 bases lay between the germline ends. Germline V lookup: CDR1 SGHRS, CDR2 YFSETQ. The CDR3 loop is CASSLDGSSGNTIYF. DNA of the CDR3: TGCGCCAGCAGCTTGGACGGTAGCTCTGGAAACACCATATATTTT.

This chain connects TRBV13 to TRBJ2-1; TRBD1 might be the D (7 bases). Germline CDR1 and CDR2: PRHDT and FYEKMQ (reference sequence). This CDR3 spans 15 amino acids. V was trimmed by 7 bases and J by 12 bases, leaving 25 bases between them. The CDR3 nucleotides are TGTGCCAGCAACCAGGGGGGACAGCTAACCTTTGGGCAGTTCTTC. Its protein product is CASNQGGQLTFGQFF.

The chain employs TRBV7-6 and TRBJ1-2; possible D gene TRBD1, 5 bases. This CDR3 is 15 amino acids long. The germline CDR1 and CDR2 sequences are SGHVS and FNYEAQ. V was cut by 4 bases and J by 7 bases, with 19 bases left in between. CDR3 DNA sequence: TGTGCCAGCAGCTCCAGGGAATGGGCATCGAGTGGCTACACCTTC. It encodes CASSSREWASSGYTF.

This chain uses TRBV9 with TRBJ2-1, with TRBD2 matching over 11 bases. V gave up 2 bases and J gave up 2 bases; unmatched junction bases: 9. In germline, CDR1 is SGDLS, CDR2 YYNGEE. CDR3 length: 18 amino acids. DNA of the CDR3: TGTGCCAGCAGCGTGGGGGGACTAGCGGACTACACCTACAATGAGCAGTTCTTC. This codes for CASSVGGLADYTYNEQFF. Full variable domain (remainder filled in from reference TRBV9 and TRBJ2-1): DSGVTQTPKHLITATGQRVTLRCSPRSGDLSVYWYQQSLDQGLQFLIQYYNGEERAKGNILERFSAQQFPDLHSELNLSSLELGDSALYFCASSVGGLADYTYNEQFFGPGTRLTVL.

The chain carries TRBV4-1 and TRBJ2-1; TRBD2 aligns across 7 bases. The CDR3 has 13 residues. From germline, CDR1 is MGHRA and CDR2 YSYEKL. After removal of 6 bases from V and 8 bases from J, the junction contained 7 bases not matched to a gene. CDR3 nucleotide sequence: TGCGCCAGCAGTGAGGGGACTACCTATGAGCAGTTCTTC. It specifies CASSEGTTYEQFF.

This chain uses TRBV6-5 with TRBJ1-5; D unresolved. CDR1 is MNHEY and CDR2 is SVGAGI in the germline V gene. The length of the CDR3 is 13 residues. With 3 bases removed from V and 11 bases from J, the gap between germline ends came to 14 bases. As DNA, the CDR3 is TGTGCCAGCAGTTATCTCTCGTCGTCGGCCCAGCATTTT. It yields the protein CASSYLSSSAQHF.

The CDR3 sequence: CASSIGAGSGNTGELFF. CDR3 nucleotides: TGTGCCAGTAGTATAGGGGCGGGGAGTGGGAACACCGGGGAGCTGTTTTTT. The chain employs TRBV19 and TRBJ2-2; possibly TRBD2 for D (6 bases). The CDR3 contains 17 residues. The germline V and J ends were trimmed by 1 base and 1 base, with 13 bases remaining between them. Germline V gives CDR1 LNHDA, CDR2 SQIVND (reference sequence).

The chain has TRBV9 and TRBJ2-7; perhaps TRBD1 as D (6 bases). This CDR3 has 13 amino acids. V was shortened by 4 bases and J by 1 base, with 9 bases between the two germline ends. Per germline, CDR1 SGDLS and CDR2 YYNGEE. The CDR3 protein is CASSPGDSYEQYF. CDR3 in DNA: TGTGCCAGCAGCCCAGGGGATTCCTACGAGCAGTACTTC.

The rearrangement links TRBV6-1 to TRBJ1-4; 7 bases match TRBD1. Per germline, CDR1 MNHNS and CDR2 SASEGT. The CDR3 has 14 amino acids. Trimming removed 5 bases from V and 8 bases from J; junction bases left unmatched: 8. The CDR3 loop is CASSRTGEHEKLFF. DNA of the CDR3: TGTGCCAGCAGTCGGACAGGCGAACACGAAAAACTGTTTTTT.

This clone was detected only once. DNA for the CDR3: TGTGCCAGCAGCTGGACAGGGCGAACGTACGAGCAGTACTTC. Translated, it gives CASSWTGRTYEQYF. The gene calls are TRBV5-4 and TRBJ2-7, with 8 positions matching TRBD1. Germline V CDR1 and CDR2: SGHNT, YYREEE (reference sequence). The CDR3 consists of 14 residues. V gave up 3 bases and J gave up 4 bases; unmatched junction bases: 6. Full variable domain (missing parts from reference TRBV5-4 and TRBJ2-7): ETGVTQSPTHLIKTRGQQVTLRCSSQSGHNTVSWYQQALGQGPQFIFQYYREEENGRGNFPPRFSGLQFPNYSSELNVNALELDDSALYLCASSWTGRTYEQYFGPGTRLTVT.

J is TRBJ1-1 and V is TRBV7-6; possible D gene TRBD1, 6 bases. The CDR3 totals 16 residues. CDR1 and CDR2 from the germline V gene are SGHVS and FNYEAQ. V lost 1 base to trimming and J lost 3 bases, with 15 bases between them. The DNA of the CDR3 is TGTGCCAGCAGCTTAGGGTATCGGGGGGCGGACACTGAAGCTTTCTTT. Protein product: CASSLGYRGADTEAFF.